These T cell receptor beta chains were read from a single sample in a study of blood T cell repertoires in COVID-19. Repertoires were generated with immunoSEQ multiplex PCR, while TCRdb's copy carries only in-frame clones and drops some. The sample records about 310,000 clones, roughly 88% being singletons. The sample consisted of PBMCs or T cells enriched from blood (not recorded which). The receptors come from a man between 25 and 39 years old who had recovered from COVID-19. The CDR3 runs from the conserved cysteine through the conserved F or W. A D gene is named only where the DNA matches it firmly. Only some rows state a clone size, as once, few, many or a class for expanded clones.

V: TRBV5-4; size: NA; D: NA; J: TRBJ1-2; DNA: TGTGCCAGCAGACATGCAGCCCGGGGGAACTATGGCTACACCTTC; CDR3: CASRHAARGNYGYTF
V: TRBV10-3; size: NA; D: NA; J: TRBJ1-5; DNA: TGTGCCATCAGTGAGGGGGTATCGGCGGGTCAGCCCCAGCATTTT; CDR3: CAISEGVSAGQPQHF
V: TRBV10-3; size: NA; D: NA; J: TRBJ2-2; DNA: TGTGCCATCAGTAGACGGGATGAGGGGGAGCTGTTTTTT; CDR3: CAISRRDEGELFF
V: TRBV11-3; size: NA; D: TRBD2; J: TRBJ2-7; DNA: TGTGCCAGCAGCCACGGACTAGCGGGGGCGCACGAGCAGTACTTC; CDR3: CASSHGLAGAHEQYF
V: TRBV19; size: NA; D: TRBD1; J: TRBJ2-4; DNA: TGTGCCAGTAGTATAGGTGAGGGGGCGGGCATTCAGTACTTC; CDR3: CASSIGEGAGIQYF
V: TRBV5-1; size: NA; D: TRBD2; J: TRBJ2-1; DNA: TGCGCCAGCAGCCCCTCCGGGGGGGAGGAGCAGTTCTTC; CDR3: CASSPSGGEEQFF
V: TRBV30; size: NA; D: NA; J: TRBJ1-3; DNA: TGTGCCTGGAATTGGGGGGGTTCAGGAAACACCATATATTTT; CDR3: CAWNWGGSGNTIYF
V: TRBV19; size: NA; D: NA; J: TRBJ1-3; DNA: TGTGCCGCCAGTAGTCGACAGGCTTCCCTTGGAAACACCATATATTTT; CDR3: CAASSRQASLGNTIYF
V: TRBV13; size: NA; D: NA; J: TRBJ1-1; DNA: TGTGCCAGCAGTAATATGAACACTGAAGCTTTCTTT; CDR3: CASSNMNTEAFF
V: TRBV3-1/TRBV3-2; size: NA; D: NA; J: TRBJ2-2; DNA: TGTGCCAGCAGCCAATCTTCGAACACCGGGGAGCTGTTTTTT; CDR3: CASSQSSNTGELFF
V: TRBV5-1; size: NA; D: TRBD1; J: TRBJ1-4; DNA: TGCGCCAGCAGCGGTTCCGGGACAGGGTCGGAAAAACTGTTTTTT; CDR3: CASSGSGTGSEKLFF
V: TRBV6-1; size: NA; D: NA; J: TRBJ1-4; DNA: TGTGCCAGCAGTGACAGAATTGCAACTAATGAAAAACTGTTTTTT; CDR3: CASSDRIATNEKLFF
V: TRBV2; size: NA; D: TRBD1; J: TRBJ2-1; DNA: TGTGCCAACAAACAGGGGGGTTTGTGGAATGAGCAGTTCTTC; CDR3: CANKQGGLWNEQFF
V: TRBV11-2; size: NA; D: NA; J: TRBJ2-7; DNA: TGTGCCAGCAGCTTAGTGGGTCTAGCTGGCGAGCAGTACTTC; CDR3: CASSLVGLAGEQYF
V: TRBV19; size: NA; D: NA; J: TRBJ1-1; DNA: TGTGCCAGTAGTCGAGCGCAGACGAACACTGAAGCTTTCTTT; CDR3: CASSRAQTNTEAFF
V: TRBV5-1; size: many; D: NA; J: TRBJ2-7; DNA: TGCGCCAGCAAGGGAGAATACGAGCAGTACTTC; CDR3: CASKGEYEQYF
V: TRBV21-1; size: NA; D: NA; J: TRBJ1-1; DNA: TGTGCCAGCAGCAAATCCCTATTACGGGTCCGCAACGCTTTCTTT; CDR3: CASSKSLLRVRNAFF
V: TRBV6-2/TRBV6-3; size: NA; D: NA; J: TRBJ1-2; DNA: TGTGCCAGCAGTTACGGACCGGGAGGGCTCTATGGCTACACCTTC; CDR3: CASSYGPGGLYGYTF
V: TRBV11-2; size: NA; D: NA; J: TRBJ2-5; DNA: TGTGCCAGCAGCTTCTGGCGGGGGCTAGAGACCCAGTACTTC; CDR3: CASSFWRGLETQYF
V: TRBV7-8; size: NA; D: NA; J: TRBJ2-1; DNA: TGTGCCAGCAGCTTAGGGTCTGCGGGCGGGGGCCACAATGAGCAGTTCTTC; CDR3: CASSLGSAGGGHNEQFF
V: TRBV2; size: NA; D: NA; J: TRBJ1-2; DNA: TGTGCCAGCAGTGAAGCGCAGCAGGCGCATGGCTACACCTTC; CDR3: CASSEAQQAHGYTF
V: TRBV9; size: NA; D: TRBD1; J: TRBJ2-7; DNA: TGTGCCAGCAGCGGTGGGACAGGCCCCTACGAGCAGTACTTC; CDR3: CASSGGTGPYEQYF
V: TRBV7-9; size: NA; D: TRBD1; J: TRBJ1-2; DNA: TGTGCCAGCAGCTTAATGGGACAGGGACCTGGCTACACCTTC; CDR3: CASSLMGQGPGYTF
V: TRBV30; size: NA; D: NA; J: TRBJ1-3; DNA: TGTGCCTGGAGTGCCGGGGGTGCTGGAAACACCATATATTTT; CDR3: CAWSAGGAGNTIYF
V: TRBV29-1; size: NA; D: NA; J: TRBJ1-2; DNA: TGCAGCGTTGGGTTAGAGAACTATGGCTACACCTTC; CDR3: CSVGLENYGYTF
V: TRBV7-6; size: NA; D: TRBD1; J: TRBJ1-1; DNA: TGTGCCAGCAGCTTGATTATGGGACAGGGATTGAACACTGAAGCTTTCTTT; CDR3: CASSLIMGQGLNTEAFF
V: TRBV28; size: NA; D: NA; J: TRBJ2-2; DNA: TGTGCCAGCATCAAAATGGGGCAATTGAACACCGGGGAGCTGTTTTTT; CDR3: CASIKMGQLNTGELFF
V: TRBV10-2; size: NA; D: NA; J: TRBJ1-1; DNA: TGCGCCAGCAGTGAAGTCAGGGTGAACACTGAAGCTTTCTTT; CDR3: CASSEVRVNTEAFF
V: TRBV7-2; size: once; D: NA; J: TRBJ2-5; DNA: TGTGCCAGCAAGCAGGAACGTGCATCAGAGACCCAGTACTTC; CDR3: CASKQERASETQYF
V: TRBV6-2/TRBV6-3; size: NA; D: TRBD2; J: TRBJ2-2; DNA: TGTGCCAGCAGTTTCGGACTAGCGGGATTCACCGGGGAGCTGTTTTTT; CDR3: CASSFGLAGFTGELFF
V: TRBV6-5; size: NA; D: NA; J: TRBJ1-2; DNA: TGTGCCAGCAGTTACACGACAGCGTACTATGGCTACACCTTC; CDR3: CASSYTTAYYGYTF
V: TRBV5-5; size: NA; D: NA; J: TRBJ2-5; DNA: TGTGCCAGCAGCTTTGGGGGGGCCGGAGAGACCCAGTACTTC; CDR3: CASSFGGAGETQYF
V: TRBV7-7; size: NA; D: NA; J: TRBJ2-1; DNA: TGTGCTAGCAGCCCCCTCTTATCGAGCGGTGGTGACAATGAGCAGTTCTTC; CDR3: CASSPLLSSGGDNEQFF
V: TRBV6-2/TRBV6-3; size: NA; D: NA; J: TRBJ1-5; DNA: TGTGCCAGCAGTTACTCGGCCCTTGAACTGAGGAATCAGCCCCAGCATTTT; CDR3: CASSYSALELRNQPQHF
V: TRBV19; size: NA; D: NA; J: TRBJ1-2; DNA: TGTGCCAGTCTCGCCGACAGGTGGGGAGTGGGCTACACCTTC; CDR3: CASLADRWGVGYTF
V: TRBV6-6; size: NA; D: NA; J: TRBJ1-1; DNA: TGTGCCAGCAGTTACTCGCCCAGAATGAACACTGAAGCTTTCTTT; CDR3: CASSYSPRMNTEAFF